This T cell receptor beta chain was profiled in a study of T cells in localized non-small cell lung cancer. The protocol was immunoSEQ multiplex PCR, while the TCRdb copy is restricted to in-frame clones and leaves out a portion. The table records over 55,000 clones, roughly 90% of them present only once. Points on this clone: What it binds is not known.

Study-wide points: The appearance of a median roughly 61 of the top 100 tumor clones was seen in adjacent lung. Tumor trailed uninvolved adjacent lung in T cell clonality, which peaked there.

The germline CDR1 and CDR2 sequences are LGHNA and YNFKEQ. This CDR3 region has 18 residues. V lost 0 bases and J 4 bases, leaving 19 bases between the germline ends. The clonotype was recovered from a woman aged 35-75 years with stage I lung adenocarcinoma. The sequencing used peripheral blood, collected before any cancer treatment. The chain combines TRBV4-2 with TRBJ1-3; D is unresolved. The CDR3 DNA sequence: TGTGCCAGCAGCCAAGACATCGCTATGCTGAGAGCAGGAAACACCATATATTTT. Encoded protein: CASSQDIAMLRAGNTIYF.